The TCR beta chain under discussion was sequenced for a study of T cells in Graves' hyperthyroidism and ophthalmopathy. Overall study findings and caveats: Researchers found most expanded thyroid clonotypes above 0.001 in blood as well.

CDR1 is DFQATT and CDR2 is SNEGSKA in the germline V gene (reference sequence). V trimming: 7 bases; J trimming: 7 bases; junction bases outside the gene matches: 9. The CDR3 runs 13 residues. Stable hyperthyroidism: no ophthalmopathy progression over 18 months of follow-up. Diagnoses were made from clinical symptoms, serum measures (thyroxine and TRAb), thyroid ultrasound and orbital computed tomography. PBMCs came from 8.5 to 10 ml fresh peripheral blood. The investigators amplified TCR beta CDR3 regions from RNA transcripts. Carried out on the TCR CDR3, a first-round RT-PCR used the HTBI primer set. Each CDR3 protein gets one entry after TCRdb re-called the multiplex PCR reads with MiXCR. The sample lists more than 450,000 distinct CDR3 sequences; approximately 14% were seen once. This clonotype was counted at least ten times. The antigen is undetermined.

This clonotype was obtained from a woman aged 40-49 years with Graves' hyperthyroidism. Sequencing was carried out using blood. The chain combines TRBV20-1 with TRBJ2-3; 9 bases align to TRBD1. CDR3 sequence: CSGTGDLGHTQYF. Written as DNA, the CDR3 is TGCAGTGGGACAGGGGACCTTGGCCATACGCAGTATTTT.